These 14 T cell receptor beta chains were all obtained from the same sample, sequenced in a study of cytomegalovirus exposure and HLA in healthy donors. The PCR was carried out with 60 Vbeta primers and 13 Jbeta primers. The protocol was immunoSEQ multiplex PCR, while the TCRdb copy is restricted to in-frame clones and leaves out a portion. The repertoire has around 99,000 clones, around 73% of them found once; the top ten carry 8.4%. Sequenced: PBMCs. All receptors come from a man in his forties or fifties in good health and CMV-seronegative.

The rearrangement joins TRBV29-1 to TRBJ2-1; TRBD2 is a possible D gene (5 bases). CDR3 length equals 14 residues. CDR1 and CDR2 (germline): SQVTM, ANQGSEA. V lost 8 bases and J 5 bases, leaving 19 bases between the germline ends. The CDR3 nucleotides read TGCAGCATCGTGAGGGTATATCCCGACAATGAGCAGTTCTTC. This encodes CSIVRVYPDNEQFF.

This chain links TRBV15 with TRBJ2-7; 9 bases are shared with TRBD1. The CDR3 contains 14 residues. Germline CDR1 is LNHNV and CDR2 is YYDKDF (reference sequence). With 1 base clipped from V and 9 bases from J, the junction kept 7 bases outside the gene matches. CDR3 DNA sequence: TGTGCCACCAGCAGAGGATGGACAGGGGAGGCGCAGTACTTC. Translated, it gives CATSRGWTGEAQYF.

The chain couples TRBV11-3 to TRBJ2-3, with 7 bases that match TRBD1. Germline CDR1 is SGHNT and CDR2 is YENEEA. V lost 5 bases, J lost 4 bases, and 6 bases stayed unmatched. CDR3 length equals 14 residues. CDR3 DNA sequence: TGTGCCAGCAGCCCCGGGACAGTGTCAGATACGCAGTATTTT. This sequence encodes CASSPGTVSDTQYF.

The rearrangement links TRBV27 to TRBJ2-5; possibly TRBD2 for D (5 bases). The germline CDR1 and CDR2 sequences are MNHEY and SMNVEV (reference sequence). The length of the CDR3 is 14 residues. Trimming took off 3 bases at V and 5 bases at J, with 13 bases between the two ends. CDR3 protein: CASSFFGVGETQYF. CDR3 nucleotides: TGTGCCAGCAGTTTTTTCGGGGTGGGCGAGACCCAGTACTTC.

CDR3 nucleotides: TGTGCCAGCAGCTTAGCTCCGGGACTAGCGGCGATGTACCAAGAGACCCAGTACTTC. Its protein product is CASSLAPGLAAMYQETQYF. The V gene is TRBV7-9, the J gene TRBJ2-5; 11 bases map to TRBD2. J was trimmed by 0 bases and V by 0 bases; bases with no gene match: 9. This CDR3 spans 19 amino acids. In germline, CDR1 is SEHNR, CDR2 FQNEAQ (reference sequence). The entire variable domain, with the rest obtained from reference TRBV7-9 and TRBJ2-5, is as follows: DTGVSQNPRHKITKRGQNVTFRCDPISEHNRLYWYRQTLGQGPEFLTYFQNEAQLEKSRLLSDRFSAERPKGSFSTLEIQRTEQGDSAMYLCASSLAPGLAAMYQETQYFGPGTRLLVL.

The V and J genes are TRBV5-8 and TRBJ2-5; 8 nucleotides line up with TRBD1. CDR3 length: 16 amino acids. The germline V gene encodes CDR1 SGHTS and CDR2 YDEGEE. The J segment lost 1 base and the V segment lost 1 base, leaving 6 bases of the junction unmatched. The DNA for the CDR3 is TGTGCCAGCAGCTTGAGAACAGGGGGGCTCCAAGAGACCCAGTACTTC. Amino acids: CASSLRTGGLQETQYF.

The chain joins TRBV15 to TRBJ1-5; D perhaps matches TRBD1 (6 bases). Trimming shortened V by 4 bases and J by 0 bases, and 7 bases separated the two germline ends. CDR3 length equals 14 residues. Germline CDR1 is LNHNV and CDR2 is YYDKDF (reference sequence). In DNA form, the CDR3 reads TGTGCCACCAGCAAACAGGGTAGCAATCAGCCCCAGCATTTT. Translation: CATSKQGSNQPQHF.

The chain links TRBV11-3 to TRBJ2-2; D is possibly TRBD1 (6 bases). Germline lookup yields CDR1 SGHNT and CDR2 YENEEA. The CDR3 is 15 amino acids. The germline V and J ends were trimmed by 4 bases and 4 bases, with 13 bases remaining between them. The DNA for the CDR3 is TGTGCCAGCAGCTCATCTACAGGGCCCACCGGGGAGCTGTTTTTT. It codes for CASSSSTGPTGELFF.

The chain recombines TRBV27 with TRBJ2-7; 9 bases fit TRBD2. Germline assignment: CDR1 MNHEY and CDR2 SMNVEV (reference sequence). This CDR3 spans 15 amino acids. With 4 bases clipped from V and 1 base from J, the junction kept 5 bases outside the gene matches. The CDR3 loop reads CASSSSGAGSYEQYF. The CDR3 DNA reads TGTGCCAGCAGTTCTAGCGGGGCTGGGTCCTACGAGCAGTACTTC.

The DNA for the CDR3 is TGCGCCAGCAGCCAAGACCGGACAGGGGGATGGGGGGAGCAGTACTTC. This translates into CASSQDRTGGWGEQYF. The gene calls are TRBV4-1 and TRBJ2-7, with 10 bases lining up with TRBD1. The germline gives CDR1 MGHRA, CDR2 YSYEKL. The CDR3 extends over 16 amino acids. The V gene end was trimmed by 0 bases and the J gene end by 7 bases; junction bases not matched to a gene: 9.

This clone was seen a few times. The chain is built from TRBV6-5 and TRBJ1-5, with no clear D. Germline lookup yields CDR1 MNHEY and CDR2 SVGAGI. Deletions cut 6 bases from V and 7 bases from J, with 13 bases between. The length of the CDR3 is 13 residues. Here the CDR3 DNA reads TGTGCCAGCAGCACCGTAAGAGGGCAGCCCCAGCATTTT. As protein: CASSTVRGQPQHF.

The chain employs TRBV9 and TRBJ2-2, with 8 bases lining up with TRBD1. The trim removed 7 bases at V and 6 bases at J, leaving 5 bases unmatched. This CDR3 is built from 13 residues. Per germline, CDR1 SGDLS and CDR2 YYNGEE. The CDR3 sequence: CASQDRVPGELFF. CDR3 nucleotide sequence: TGTGCCAGCCAGGACAGGGTCCCCGGGGAGCTGTTTTTT.

The V and J genes are TRBV19 and TRBJ2-1, with 7 bases that match TRBD2. Unmatched junction bases numbered 8, after V lost 8 bases and J lost 4 bases. The CDR3 sequence is 14 residues long. Germline CDR1 is LNHDA and CDR2 is SQIVND (reference sequence). The CDR3 nucleotides are TGTGCCAGTGGAGGGGATAGCGGGTACAATGAGCAGTTCTTC. Its translation: CASGGDSGYNEQFF.

The chain has TRBV30 and TRBJ2-3; TRBD2 aligns across 9 bases. Germline-derived CDR1 and CDR2 are GTSNPN and SVGIG (reference sequence). J gave up 3 bases and V 0 bases, and 1 base lay outside the gene matches. The CDR3 totals 14 residues. DNA of the CDR3: TGTGCCTGGAGTGTAGCGGGGGGTACAGATACGCAGTATTTT. Encoded protein: CAWSVAGGTDTQYF. The whole variable domain, remainder taken from reference TRBV30 and TRBJ2-3, is SQTIHQWPATLVQPVGSPLSLECTVEGTSNPNLYWYRQAAGRGLQLLFYSVGIGQISSEVPQNLSASRPQDRQFILSSKKLLLSDSGFYLCAWSVAGGTDTQYFGPGTRLTVL.